This T cell receptor (beta chain) was sequenced during a study of T cell repertoires in cytomegalovirus infection. Study context: Public TCR beta signatures provided an indication of both CMV infection and a matching HLA type. The study, taken as a whole, reports: Dominating the ex vivo response were TCR beta clonotypes that were CMV-specific and HLA-C-restricted.

TCRdb redid the calling of the reads with MiXCR, one entry per CDR3 protein. This table has about 210,000 distinct CDR3 sequences, approximately 7% appearing once. CDR1 SGHTA and CDR2 FQGNSA come from the germline V gene. Trimming pared 4 bases from V and 4 bases from J, leaving 8 bases between. CDR3 length: 13 amino acids. This clonotype was found many times. No antigen is known for it. The sample comprised PBMCs. The rearrangement links TRBV7-2 to TRBJ1-5; D unclear. The sequence came from a human donor in good health (CMV status not recorded). Some clones in this sample may be carry-over from other donors' samples. The CDR3 region is CASSYGINQPQHF. The CDR3 nucleotides read TGTGCCAGCAGCTACGGGATTAATCAGCCCCAGCATTTT.